The clone carrying this TCR beta chain was detected a few times. The antigen remains unidentified. The sample carries other DNA sequences with the same CDR3. V shed 3 bases, J shed 6 bases, and the junction held 4 bases outside the gene matches. CDR3 length: 15 residues. Germline CDR1 reads MRHNA; CDR2 reads SNTAGT. Only in-frame clones appear in the TCRdb table, and some are missing; sequencing was by immunoSEQ multiplex PCR. The table includes about 77,000 clones, 92% detected once. The data originate from a study of graft-versus-host responses after intestinal transplantation. As for the study in general: Recipients had multivisceral, liver-intestinal, or isolated intestinal transplants. Tacrolimus and steroids were given for about 3 years to all recipients after anti-thymocyte globulin induction. Study observations and caveats: Subjects displaying graft-donor T cell macrochimerism possessed elevated graft-versus-host to host-versus-graft clonal ratios inside allografts. Declines in HvG clones occurring early post-transplant were associated with peak circulating GvH clone levels.

V is TRBV6-4 and J is TRBJ2-3, with 12 bases aligning to TRBD2. This clonotype originated in a human patient who received an intestinal transplant, so some T cells may come from the graft donor. The source material was PBMCs, sampled 98 days after intestinal transplantation. CDR3 amino acids: CASSETSGRTDTQYF. CDR3 nucleotide sequence: TGTGCCAGCAGTGAGACTAGCGGGAGAACGGATACGCAGTATTTT.